This T cell receptor beta chain was recorded in a study of OX40 agonist ivuxolimab in advanced cancers. For the study at large: The eligibility criteria allowed prior anti-PD-1, anti-PD-L1 or anti-CTLA-4 therapy, and 30% to 40% had some.

Remarks on this clone: The antigen remains undetermined.

V lost 4 bases to trimming and J lost 3 bases; unmatched junction nucleotides: 4. Germline V CDR1 and CDR2: SEHNR, FQNEAQ (reference sequence). The length of the CDR3 is 15 residues. This table comes from immunoSEQ multiplex PCR, and its TCRdb copy is limited to in-frame clones, with some not included. Altogether tens of thousands of clones are present, 80% to 90% being singletons, with the ten largest covering around 9.9%. Study observations and caveats: With doses of 0.1 to 3.0 mg/kg, CD4+ and CD8+ blood T cells had undergone clonal expansion by week 6. In CD8+ T cells, expanded clones were on average more numerous than in CD4+.

The V call is TRBV7-9, the J call TRBJ2-1; 9 bases fit TRBD2. This clonotype was obtained from an adult with an advanced solid tumor such as melanoma, head and neck, liver or kidney cancer. This specimen consisted of CD4+ or CD8+ T cells sorted from blood, obtained in a trial of the OX40 agonist ivuxolimab. Here the CDR3 reads CASSYISGGYNEQFF. As DNA, the CDR3 is TGTGCCAGCAGCTATATTAGCGGGGGCTACAATGAGCAGTTCTTC.